Listed here are 17 T cell receptor beta chains from one sample, sequenced in a study of PD-1 blockade in classical Hodgkin lymphoma. Documented time point: newly diagnosed, previously untreated cHL patient sample. With magnetic negative selection, CD4+ T cells were purified from PBMCs that had been thawed. Some clones are missing from TCRdb's copy, which holds only in-frame ones; the method was immunoSEQ multiplex PCR. This table has under 35,000 clones, roughly nine tenths appearing once. The material sequenced was CD4+ T cells from blood. The origin of the receptors is a human donor with classical Hodgkin lymphoma.

This clone occurred a few times. This chain links TRBV6-5 with TRBJ1-5; no reliable D call. The germline V gene encodes CDR1 MNHEY and CDR2 SVGAGI. The CDR3 is 13 amino acids. With 8 bases removed from V and 1 base from J, the gap between germline ends came to 9 bases. Here the CDR3 DNA reads TGTGCCAGCTACGCTTCAAGCAATCAGCCCCAGCATTTT. The encoded protein is CASYASSNQPQHF.

This chain uses TRBV7-9 with TRBJ2-6; possible D gene TRBD2, 6 bases. Trimming took 2 bases from V and 2 from J, leaving 7 bases between them. Germline V gives CDR1 SEHNR, CDR2 FQNEAQ (reference sequence). This CDR3 contains 15 residues. The CDR3: CASSLTGAGANVLTF. In nucleotides, the CDR3 is TGTGCCAGCAGCTTAACGGGAGCTGGGGCCAACGTCCTGACTTTC.

The chain combines TRBV13 with TRBJ2-5; the D gene is possibly TRBD1 (6 bases). CDR1 is PRHDT, CDR2 FYEKMQ, per germline (reference sequence). Trimming removed 4 bases at V and 2 bases at J, with 20 bases between. CDR3 length: 17 amino acids. This CDR3 is CASSYTGTFRPQETQYF. CDR3 DNA: TGTGCCAGCAGCTACACCGGGACATTTAGACCGCAAGAGACCCAGTACTTC.

The J gene is TRBJ2-3, the V gene TRBV5-1, with 12 positions matching TRBD2. The germline gives CDR1 SGHRS, CDR2 YFSETQ. This CDR3 has 14 residues. V gave up 4 bases and J gave up 5 bases; unmatched junction bases: 2. The CDR3 loop is CASSPGLAGDTQYF. In nucleotides, the CDR3 is TGCGCCAGCAGCCCGGGACTAGCGGGAGATACGCAGTATTTT.

V usage is TRBV7-9 and J usage is TRBJ2-7; the match to TRBD2 covers 10 bases. This CDR3 is 13 amino acids long. The germline gives CDR1 SEHNR, CDR2 FQNEAQ (reference sequence). V lost 3 bases to trimming and J lost 5 bases; unmatched junction nucleotides: 1. CDR3 sequence (DNA): TGTGCCAGCAGCTTTAGCGGGAGGAACGAGCAGTACTTC. This codes for CASSFSGRNEQYF.

The chain carries TRBV6-1 and TRBJ2-1; D unclear. This CDR3 is 13 amino acids long. V lost 4 bases and J 12 bases, leaving 16 bases between the germline ends. Germline assignment: CDR1 MNHNS and CDR2 SASEGT. CDR3 amino acids: CASSGGLKTGQFF. For the CDR3, the DNA is TGTGCCAGCAGTGGAGGTCTTAAAACGGGGCAGTTCTTC.

This rearrangement joins TRBV5-1 to TRBJ2-1, with 11 nucleotides matching TRBD2. J was trimmed by 10 bases and V by 2 bases; bases with no gene match: 11. From germline, CDR1 is SGHRS and CDR2 YFSETQ. The CDR3 runs to 16 residues. Here the CDR3 DNA reads TGCGCCAGCAGCTTTAGACTAGCGGGAACGGGGGGCGAGCAGTTCTTC. It codes for CASSFRLAGTGGEQFF. Full variable domain (missing parts from reference TRBV5-1 and TRBJ2-1): KAGVTQTPRYLIKTRGQQVTLSCSPISGHRSVSWYQQTPGQGLQFLFEYFSETQRNKGNFPGRFSGRQFSNSRSEMNVSTLELGDSALYLCASSFRLAGTGGEQFFGPGTRLTVL.

A single count supports this clone. The V and J genes are TRBV7-2 and TRBJ2-1; TRBD2 matches at 9 bases. V dropped 4 bases and J dropped 0; count of bases not matched to a gene: 1. This CDR3 is built from 15 residues. CDR1 is SGHTA, CDR2 FQGNSA, per germline. CDR3: CASSYSGGSYNEQFF. The CDR3 region has the DNA TGTGCCAGCAGCTATAGCGGGGGCTCCTACAATGAGCAGTTCTTC.

V gene TRBV28 combines with J gene TRBJ2-7; D uncertain. CDR1 MDHEN and CDR2 SYDVKM come from the germline V gene. This CDR3 spans 14 amino acids. V lost 7 bases and J lost 1, with 14 bases in between. CDR3 sequence reads: CASTQADGSYEQYF. The DNA for the CDR3 is TGTGCCAGCACTCAGGCGGACGGATCCTACGAGCAGTACTTC.

The rearrangement links TRBV19 to TRBJ1-5; D ambiguous. V lost 5 bases, J lost 5 bases, and 10 bases lay in between. The CDR3 runs 13 residues. Germline CDR1 reads LNHDA; CDR2 reads SQIVND (reference sequence). The DNA of the CDR3 is TGTGCCAGTAGTGGCGGCTCTTATCAGCCCCAGCATTTT. Amino acids: CASSGGSYQPQHF.

This clone was counted a few times. The rearrangement uses TRBV19 and TRBJ1-5; D is undetermined. The CDR3 runs 15 residues. Germline CDR1 is LNHDA and CDR2 is SQIVND (reference sequence). V was shortened by 1 base and J by 0 bases, with 7 bases between the two germline ends. This CDR3 is CASSIGRGSNQPQHF. In DNA form, the CDR3 reads TGTGCCAGTAGTATAGGGCGGGGTAGCAATCAGCCCCAGCATTTT.

The table lists this clone with a count of one. Written as DNA, the CDR3 is TGTGCCAGCAGCGTAGTCGCGGGAGGGCCGCTTCGCAATGAGCAGTTCTTC. It yields the protein CASSVVAGGPLRNEQFF. This sequence joins TRBV9 and TRBJ2-1; 9 nucleotides agree with TRBD2. Germline CDR1 SGDLS, CDR2 YYNGEE. V was pared by 0 bases and J by 6 bases, with 10 bases of the junction left unmatched. The CDR3 runs to 17 residues.

The chain's CDR3 is CASSLYGVDTEAFF. The CDR3 DNA follows: TGTGCCAGCAGTTTATATGGAGTTGACACTGAAGCTTTCTTT. V usage is TRBV27 and J usage is TRBJ1-1; D is unclear. V lost 1 base and J 3 bases, leaving 9 bases between the germline ends. Germline loops: CDR1 MNHEY, CDR2 SMNVEV (reference sequence). The CDR3 is 14 amino acids.

The chain joins TRBV7-9 to TRBJ1-4, with TRBD1 as a possible D gene (5 bases). Germline-derived CDR1 and CDR2 are SEHNR and FQNEAQ (reference sequence). This CDR3 is 15 amino acids long. V gave up 2 bases and J gave up 7 bases, with 14 bases separating them. The CDR3 is CASSLFSRRGEKLFF. DNA for the CDR3: TGTGCCAGCAGCTTATTTTCGCGAAGGGGTGAAAAACTGTTTTTT.

This chain links TRBV19 with TRBJ2-5; D may be TRBD2 (6 bases). Germline loops: CDR1 LNHDA, CDR2 SQIVND (reference sequence). Trimming shortened V by 6 bases and J by 4 bases, and 21 bases separated the two germline ends. This CDR3 is built from 16 residues. CDR3 sequence reads: CASSMGSSEVLETQYF. In DNA form, the CDR3 reads TGTGCCAGTAGCATGGGGTCTAGCGAGGTGTTAGAGACCCAGTACTTC.

The chain is built from TRBV5-4 and TRBJ1-5, with a possible D match to TRBD1 (5 bases). The V and J ends lost 0 bases and 6 bases respectively, with 10 bases between them. The CDR3 contains 14 residues. Germline lookup yields CDR1 SGHNT and CDR2 YYREEE (reference sequence). CDR3 DNA sequence: TGTGCCAGCAGCTTGGCTGGGGGTTCTCAGCCCCAGCATTTT. Its translation: CASSLAGGSQPQHF. The full variable domain, its missing parts supplied by reference TRBV5-4 and TRBJ1-5, is ETGVTQSPTHLIKTRGQQVTLRCSSQSGHNTVSWYQQALGQGPQFIFQYYREEENGRGNFPPRFSGLQFPNYSSELNVNALELDDSALYLCASSLAGGSQPQHFGDGTRLSIL.

This clone was detected only once. The V call is TRBV5-4, the J call TRBJ1-2, with a tentative D call TRBD1 (5 bases). CDR1 is SGHNT and CDR2 is YYREEE in the germline V gene (reference sequence). The CDR3 runs 15 residues. V was shortened by 8 bases and J by 2 bases, with 19 bases between the two germline ends. DNA for the CDR3: TGTGCCAGGTCGAGATTGAAGGGGCGAAACTATGGCTACACCTTC. The encoded protein is CARSRLKGRNYGYTF. Together with reference TRBV5-4 and TRBJ1-2, the CDR3 gives the full variable domain: ETGVTQSPTHLIKTRGQQVTLRCSSQSGHNTVSWYQQALGQGPQFIFQYYREEENGRGNFPPRFSGLQFPNYSSELNVNALELDDSALYLCARSRLKGRNYGYTFGSGTRLTVV.